This T cell receptor (beta chain) was retrieved from a study of blood T cell repertoires in COVID-19. Whole-study context: In each case, the material was cDNA or gDNA derived from T cells, B-cell-depleted T cells, or PBMCs.

CDR3 length: 14 amino acids. Germline assignment: CDR1 PRHDT and CDR2 FYEKMQ (reference sequence). V shed 8 bases, J shed 5 bases, and the junction held 10 bases outside the gene matches. Authors' data handling: It was from reference gene primer amplification that nucleated cell counts were estimated. Generated by immunoSEQ multiplex PCR, the TCRdb table keeps only in-frame clones and is missing some. Clonal size and the V and J genes are those of that table, whereas D and trimming came from the DNA. The sample yields around 190,000 clones, about 86% seen once. The clonotype was recovered from a man between 65 and 80 years old with active or convalescent COVID-19. Input material: peripheral blood. The V call is TRBV13, the J call TRBJ2-7; 9 bases agree with TRBD1. The DNA of the CDR3 is TGTGCCAGCCGCGGCACAGGGGGCAGCGACGAGCAGTACTTC. The encoded protein is CASRGTGGSDEQYF. The full variable domain, rest sourced from reference TRBV13 and TRBJ2-7, is AAGVIQSPRHLIKEKRETATLKCYPIPRHDTVYWYQQGPGQDPQFLISFYEKMQSDKGSIPDRFSAQQFSDYHSELNMSSLELGDSALYFCASRGTGGSDEQYFGPGTRLTVT.